The 9 T cell receptor beta chains listed next were all sequenced from one sample in a study of OX40 agonist ivuxolimab in advanced cancers. Profiled with immunoSEQ multiplex PCR; TCRdb holds only in-frame clones, not every one. The sample consists of 45,000 to 60,000 clones, just over 90% of them appearing once. Here the sequenced sample was CD4+ or CD8+ T cells sorted from blood, taken in a trial of the OX40 agonist ivuxolimab. The receptors come from an adult with an advanced solid tumor such as melanoma, head and neck, liver or kidney cancer.

V gene TRBV4-1 combines with J gene TRBJ1-5; a possible D gene is TRBD1 (5 bases). Germline CDR1 MGHRA, CDR2 YSYEKL. V lost 0 bases, J lost 16 bases, and 16 bases lay in between. CDR3 length: 13 amino acids. CDR3 nucleotide sequence: TGCGCCAGCAGCCAAGACCCAAGACAGAGTATACATTTT. Translation: CASSQDPRQSIHF.

V is TRBV5-6 and J is TRBJ2-7; 11 bases match TRBD1. CDR1 and CDR2 (germline): SGHDT, YYEEEE. V was clipped by 5 bases and J by 4 bases; unmatched bases: 5. This CDR3 has 14 amino acids. The CDR3 sequence: CASSYGQGAYEQYF. The CDR3 DNA sequence: TGTGCCAGCAGTTATGGACAGGGGGCGTACGAGCAGTACTTC.

In nucleotides, the CDR3 is TGCGCCAGCAGCCCAATACAGCGGGGAGGGGAGACCCAGTACTTC. Translating gives CASSPIQRGGETQYF. The rearrangement links TRBV4-1 to TRBJ2-5, with 7 positions matching TRBD2. CDR3 length equals 15 residues. Germline CDR1 MGHRA, CDR2 YSYEKL. The V and J ends lost 4 bases and 5 bases, in that order; junction bases with no gene match: 10.

The V call is TRBV2, the J call TRBJ1-1; D gene uncertain. CDR3 size: 13 residues. Germline CDR1 SNHLY, CDR2 FYNNEI. Trimming stripped 6 bases from V and 0 bases from J, with 8 bases between. The CDR3 loop reads CASSADMNTEAFF. The CDR3 DNA reads TGTGCCAGCAGCGCCGACATGAACACTGAAGCTTTCTTT.

This chain joins TRBV18 and TRBJ1-2; D is uncertain. V dropped 0 bases and J dropped 7 bases, with 15 bases sitting between them. Germline CDR1 and CDR2: KGHSH and LQKENI. The CDR3 runs to 15 residues. The DNA of the CDR3 is TGTGCCAGCTCACCACCCAATCCGGGGAAGGGTGGCTACACCTTC. As protein: CASSPPNPGKGGYTF.

The chain combines TRBV5-1 with TRBJ2-7, with D possibly TRBD2 on 7 matching bases. The CDR3 is 17 residues long. Per the germline V gene, CDR1 is SGHRS and CDR2 is YFSETQ. The V and J ends lost 4 bases and 3 bases respectively, with 23 bases between them. The CDR3 DNA is TGCGCCAGCAGCGGGGGCCGGGGGCGGGAGCTCAGCTACGAGCAGTACTTC. Residues: CASSGGRGRELSYEQYF.

This chain joins TRBV6-1 and TRBJ2-7; 10 nucleotides align to TRBD2. The CDR3 covers 15 residues. The ends lost 6 bases at V and 3 bases at J; junction bases unmatched: 8. From germline, CDR1 is MNHNS and CDR2 SASEGT. In nucleotides, the CDR3 is TGTGCCAGCAGCCAGCCCGGGACTAGCGTCTACGAGCAGTACTTC. Translation: CASSQPGTSVYEQYF.

V usage is TRBV7-6 and J usage is TRBJ2-7, with 9 positions matching TRBD1. V trimming: 5 bases; J trimming: 3 bases; junction bases outside the gene matches: 5. The CDR3 sequence is 14 residues long. Per the germline V gene, CDR1 is SGHVS and CDR2 is FNYEAQ. The CDR3 DNA is TGTGCCAGCAGCCCCCGGGACAGGGTCTACGAGCAGTACTTC. It encodes CASSPRDRVYEQYF.

V usage is TRBV7-9 and J usage is TRBJ1-1; D unclear. Germline CDR1 SEHNR, CDR2 FQNEAQ (reference sequence). The CDR3 loop spans 11 amino acids. Trimming pared 0 bases from V and 8 bases from J, leaving 4 bases between. As DNA, the CDR3 is TGTGCCAGCAGCTTAGCACCCGAAGCTTTCTTT. Translation: CASSLAPEAFF.